The 13 T cell receptor beta chains below were found in one sample sequenced in a study of a mutant IDH1 vaccine in newly diagnosed glioma. Clones were sequenced by immunoSEQ multiplex PCR, and TCRdb holds only the in-frame ones, with some missing. Here the sample spans about 50,000 clones, 85% to 95% being singletons. The time point: week 35, safety follow-up. Topical imiquimod accompanied each vaccine dose, which consisted of 300 ug of mutant IDH1 20-mer peptide. Their target antigens are unknown. Specimen: PBMCs, collected from a glioma patient whose treatment included an IDH1 peptide vaccine. Receptors were obtained from a man in his fifties or sixties with glioma.

This clone was observed once. This chain uses TRBV9 with TRBJ2-7; no definite D call. V lost 4 bases and J lost 4, with 12 bases in between. CDR1 and CDR2 (germline): SGDLS, YYNGEE. This CDR3 contains 13 residues. CDR3 in DNA: TGTGCCAGCAGCCCACCGGACCTTTACGAGCAGTACTTC. This sequence encodes CASSPPDLYEQYF.

Concerning this clone itself: One junction end does not reproduce the germline sequence, and a read error may be involved. The chain couples TRBV2 to TRBJ1-5; 8 nucleotides agree with TRBD1. CDR1 is SNHLY, CDR2 FYNNEI, per germline. The CDR3 extends over 15 amino acids. The CDR3 DNA sequence: TGTGCCAGCAGGGAAGGGACAGGAGTTGATCAGCCCCAGCATTTT. This gives the protein CASREGTGVDQPQHF.

The chain recombines TRBV27 with TRBJ1-5; perhaps TRBD1 as D (6 bases). The V gene's germline CDR1 is MNHEY and CDR2 SMNVEV (reference sequence). The CDR3 sequence is 15 residues long. The V gene lost 4 bases and the J gene lost 5 bases, with 15 bases spanning the gap. CDR3 amino acids: CASSSLRGLYQPQHF. In nucleotides, the CDR3 is TGTGCCAGCAGTTCCCTTCGGGGGCTATATCAGCCCCAGCATTTT.

The chain is built from TRBV29-1 and TRBJ2-1; TRBD2 might be the D (7 bases). V was shortened by 4 bases and J by 4 bases, with 14 bases between the two germline ends. The CDR3 length is 14 residues. Germline V gene lookup returns CDR1 SQVTM and CDR2 ANQGSEA. CDR3 residues: CSVARGATYNEQFF. Written as DNA, the CDR3 is TGCAGCGTTGCTCGGGGGGCGACATACAATGAGCAGTTCTTC.

This rearrangement joins TRBV7-9 to TRBJ2-1; 10 bases align to TRBD2. Germline-derived CDR1 and CDR2 are SEHNR and FQNEAQ (reference sequence). V dropped 3 bases and J dropped 8; count of bases not matched to a gene: 7. CDR3 size: 15 residues. The CDR3, as DNA: TGTGCCAGCAGCTTTCCCAGCGGGGGGGCCTATGAGCAGTTCTTC. This encodes CASSFPSGGAYEQFF.

The chain employs TRBV6-4 and TRBJ2-2; 16 bases map to TRBD2. Germline V CDR1 and CDR2: MRHNA, SNTAGT. J gave up 3 bases and V 5 bases, and 9 bases lay outside the gene matches. The CDR3 totals 19 residues. In DNA, the CDR3 is TGTGCCAGCAGTACCGGGACTAGCGGGGGGGCCGGGGACACCGGGGAGCTGTTTTTT. Protein: CASSTGTSGGAGDTGELFF.

The chain joins TRBV19 to TRBJ2-2; tentative D call: TRBD1 (6 bases). Germline V gene sequence: CDR1 LNHDA, CDR2 SQIVND (reference sequence). This CDR3 has 12 amino acids. Trimming took 10 bases from V and 4 from J, leaving 10 bases between them. In DNA form, the CDR3 reads TGTGCCACCGGACAGTTCACCGGGGAGCTGTTTTTT. This codes for CATGQFTGELFF.

The CDR3 bases are TGTGCCAGCAGCCCTAGCGGGGGGGGTTGGAATGAGCAGTTCTTC. It is translated as CASSPSGGGWNEQFF. The rearrangement uses TRBV7-2 and TRBJ2-1, with 12 bases identical to TRBD2. The CDR3 totals 15 residues. Germline CDR1 is SGHTA and CDR2 is FQGNSA. Losses at the gene ends were 5 bases for V and 7 bases for J; bases not matched to a gene: 6.

The chain recombines TRBV6-5 with TRBJ1-2; perhaps TRBD1 as D (5 bases). Germline V gives CDR1 MNHEY, CDR2 SVGAGI. CDR3 size: 14 residues. V was pared by 4 bases and J by 7 bases, with 16 bases between. This chain's CDR3 is CASSLDLGRGGYTF. The CDR3, as DNA: TGTGCCAGCAGTTTAGATTTGGGGCGGGGTGGCTACACCTTC.

V usage is TRBV28 and J usage is TRBJ2-2, with a possible D match to TRBD2 (5 bases). V dropped 3 bases and J dropped 0 bases, with 8 bases sitting between them. CDR1 and CDR2 (germline): MDHEN, SYDVKM. CDR3 length equals 15 residues. The CDR3 sequence: CASSFPGTNTGELFF. CDR3 in DNA: TGTGCCAGCAGTTTCCCGGGGACGAACACCGGGGAGCTGTTTTTT. The whole variable domain, filled in from reference TRBV28 and TRBJ2-2, reads DVKVTQSSRYLVKRTGEKVFLECVQDMDHENMFWYRQDPGLGLRLIYFSYDVKMKEKGDIPEGYSVSREKKERFSLILESASTNQTSMYLCASSFPGTNTGELFFGEGSRLTVL.

CDR3 sequence reads: CASSFGGYQNTEAFF. The CDR3 nucleotides are TGCGCCAGCAGCTTCGGCGGTTACCAGAACACTGAAGCTTTCTTT. The chain employs TRBV5-1 and TRBJ1-1; no clear D gene. CDR1 is SGHRS and CDR2 is YFSETQ in the germline V gene. The CDR3 consists of 15 residues. Trimming took 2 bases from V and 1 from J, leaving 12 bases between them. Supplemented by reference TRBV5-1 and TRBJ1-1, the full variable domain reads KAGVTQTPRYLIKTRGQQVTLSCSPISGHRSVSWYQQTPGQGLQFLFEYFSETQRNKGNFPGRFSGRQFSNSRSEMNVSTLELGDSALYLCASSFGGYQNTEAFFGQGTRLTVV.

The J gene is TRBJ2-7, the V gene TRBV6-5; D possibly corresponds to TRBD2 (5 bases). The CDR3 extends over 13 amino acids. Per the germline V gene, CDR1 is MNHEY and CDR2 is SVGAGI. Trimming pared 0 bases from V and 5 bases from J, leaving 8 bases between. CDR3 DNA: TGTGCCAGCAGTTACTCGTCGGGGAACGAGCAGTACTTC. Protein: CASSYSSGNEQYF.

Note on this clone: The junction shows a germline mismatch at one end, possibly a read error. The chain joins TRBV7-7 to TRBJ2-3; D remains ambiguous. CDR1 and CDR2 from the germline V gene are SSHAT and FNYEAQ (reference sequence). The CDR3 runs to 13 residues. Written as DNA, the CDR3 is TGTGCTAGCAGCTTAGAAGCTCAAGGTACGCAGTATTTT. Amino acids: CASSLEAQGTQYF.